These 29 T cell receptor beta chains came from one sample sequenced in a study of shared clonotypes between healthy human individuals. The naive CD8 fraction comprised CD45RO-negative cells positively selected for CCR7 and excluded terminally differentiated effector memory CD45RA+ cells. TCRdb's table, derived via immunoSEQ multiplex PCR, lists solely in-frame clones and lacks some. Altogether 1.5 million to 2.5 million clones are present, less than 95% being singletons, with the ten largest covering 1.2%. Sequences were obtained from naive CD8+ T cells sorted from blood. The receptor set was obtained from a man younger than 30 in good health.

This sequence joins TRBV19 and TRBJ2-7, with D possibly being TRBD1 or TRBD2 (5 bases each). CDR3 length: 13 amino acids. Germline CDR1 LNHDA, CDR2 SQIVND (reference sequence). Deletions cut 3 bases from V and 5 bases from J, with 11 bases between. Here the CDR3 reads CASSMGTDNEQYF. The CDR3 DNA sequence: TGTGCCAGTAGTATGGGGACGGACAACGAGCAGTACTTC.

The chain couples TRBV11-2 to TRBJ1-4; D is undetermined. V shed 5 bases and J shed 4 bases, with 11 bases lying between them. Germline CDR1 is SGHAT and CDR2 is FQNNGV. This CDR3 has 14 amino acids. CDR3 nucleotides: TGTGCCAGCAGCCTCGGACTGAATAATGAAAAACTGTTTTTT. This codes for CASSLGLNNEKLFF.

The chain employs TRBV30 and TRBJ1-2, with TRBD1 matching 9 bases. The CDR3 has 14 residues. Germline CDR1 is GTSNPN and CDR2 is SVGIG (reference sequence). Trimming took 2 bases from V and 4 from J; bases not matched to a gene: 5. CDR3 in DNA: TGTGCCTGGAGTCCCACAGGGGGCGGCTATGGCTACACCTTC. This sequence encodes CAWSPTGGGYGYTF.

The chain links TRBV6-5 to TRBJ2-1, with D unclear. V lost 5 bases to trimming and J lost 8 bases, with 13 bases between them. This CDR3 spans 13 amino acids. Germline CDR1 is MNHEY and CDR2 is SVGAGI. Written as DNA, the CDR3 is TGTGCCAGCAGTCCAACCCAAGGCGATGAGCAGTTCTTC. It translates to CASSPTQGDEQFF.

The chain links TRBV7-9 to TRBJ1-5, with a tentative D call TRBD1 (5 bases). This CDR3 comprises 15 residues. Trimming cost V 1 base and J 4 bases, with 11 bases left between them. In germline, CDR1 is SEHNR, CDR2 FQNEAQ (reference sequence). The CDR3, as DNA: TGTGCCAGCAGCTTAGAGGGGACGGGGAATCAGCCCCAGCATTTT. Its translation: CASSLEGTGNQPQHF. Using reference TRBV7-9 and TRBJ1-5 for the parts outside the CDR3, the full variable domain is DTGVSQNPRHKITKRGQNVTFRCDPISEHNRLYWYRQTLGQGPEFLTYFQNEAQLEKSRLLSDRFSAERPKGSFSTLEIQRTEQGDSAMYLCASSLEGTGNQPQHFGDGTRLSIL.

The chain joins TRBV5-5 to TRBJ2-5; TRBD2 is a possible D gene (5 bases). Trimming shortened V by 4 bases and J by 0 bases, and 19 bases separated the two germline ends. The germline CDR1 and CDR2 sequences are SGHKS and YYEKEE (reference sequence). This CDR3 has 17 residues. This CDR3 reads CASSPANAGLYQETQYF. The CDR3 nucleotides read TGTGCCAGCAGCCCGGCGAACGCAGGACTGTACCAAGAGACCCAGTACTTC.

The chain recombines TRBV28 with TRBJ1-1; D remains unclear. V gave up 8 bases and J gave up 4 bases, with 11 bases separating them. Germline loops: CDR1 MDHEN, CDR2 SYDVKM. CDR3 length: 12 amino acids. The CDR3: CASVGRSTEAFF. The CDR3 bases are TGTGCCAGCGTCGGTAGAAGCACTGAAGCTTTCTTT.

As for this clone: The junction and the germline gene differ at one end; a read error may be behind it. This rearrangement joins TRBV7-7 to TRBJ2-3; D not resolved. Germline assignment: CDR1 SSHAT and CDR2 FNYEAQ (reference sequence). The CDR3 sequence is 14 residues long. CDR3 sequence (DNA): TGTGCTAGCAGCTTGGTTGGTGGCACAGATACGCAGTATTTT. Protein: CASSLVGGTDTQYF.

The chain has TRBV29-1 and TRBJ2-1; D unclear. CDR1 and CDR2 from the germline V gene are SQVTM and ANQGSEA. V was clipped by 4 bases and J by 8 bases, with 15 bases between them. The CDR3 length is 13 residues. CDR3 in DNA: TGCAGCGTTGGAACCATATATTACGATGAGCAGTTCTTC. Its protein product is CSVGTIYYDEQFF.

This clone appeared a single time. Within the sample, other DNA sequences also encode this same CDR3. V usage is TRBV7-8 and J usage is TRBJ2-7; TRBD2 agrees at 7 bases. V dropped 1 base and J dropped 3; count of bases not matched to a gene: 0. This CDR3 has 13 amino acids. Germline assignment: CDR1 SGHVS and CDR2 FQNEAQ. CDR3 protein: CASSLGGGYEQYF. CDR3 DNA: TGTGCCAGCAGCTTAGGCGGGGGCTACGAGCAGTACTTC.

Details on this clone: Other nucleotide sequences from this sample produce the same CDR3. The chain joins TRBV9 to TRBJ2-5; 14 bases map to TRBD2. V shed 3 bases and J 0 bases; nucleotides not matched to a gene: 1. CDR3 length equals 16 residues. Looked up from germline, CDR1 is SGDLS and CDR2 is YYNGEE. The CDR3 is CASSAGLAGDQETQYF. As DNA, the CDR3 is TGTGCCAGCAGCGCGGGACTAGCGGGAGACCAAGAGACCCAGTACTTC.

The J gene is TRBJ1-1, the V gene TRBV7-6, with no clear D. Trimming pared 1 base from V and 5 bases from J, leaving 11 bases between. The CDR3 is made up of 14 amino acids. Germline CDR1 SGHVS, CDR2 FNYEAQ. The chain's CDR3 is CASSLGTSGTEAFF. CDR3 in DNA: TGTGCCAGCAGCTTAGGAACGTCGGGGACTGAAGCTTTCTTT.

The chain recombines TRBV10-2 with TRBJ2-3, with D tentatively TRBD1 (6 bases). The CDR3 length is 12 residues. Trimming left V 10 bases short and J 5 bases short, with 13 bases between. Germline values: CDR1 WSHSY, CDR2 SAAADI. The DNA for the CDR3 is TGCGCCACACGGGACATCAGAGATACGCAGTATTTT. Translating it yields CATRDIRDTQYF.

This chain joins TRBV5-4 and TRBJ2-1; 12 bases agree with TRBD2. Trimming removed 4 bases from V and 5 bases from J; junction bases left unmatched: 7. CDR3 size: 16 residues. Germline assignment: CDR1 SGHNT and CDR2 YYREEE (reference sequence). The CDR3 sequence is CASSPPLAGGHNEQFF. CDR3 bases: TGTGCCAGCAGCCCCCCCCTAGCGGGAGGGCACAATGAGCAGTTCTTC. The whole variable domain, remainder taken from reference TRBV5-4 and TRBJ2-1, is ETGVTQSPTHLIKTRGQQVTLRCSSQSGHNTVSWYQQALGQGPQFIFQYYREEENGRGNFPPRFSGLQFPNYSSELNVNALELDDSALYLCASSPPLAGGHNEQFFGPGTRLTVL.

The rearrangement joins TRBV6-5 to TRBJ2-2; D might be TRBD2 (6 bases). CDR3 length equals 16 residues. Trimming removed 0 bases at V and 9 bases at J, with 17 bases between. CDR1 is MNHEY, CDR2 SVGAGI, per germline. The CDR3 DNA reads as TGTGCCAGCAGTTACTCGTCCGGGAGCAAAACCTGGGAGCTGTTTTTT. It encodes CASSYSSGSKTWELFF.

The V call is TRBV4-1, the J call TRBJ2-7, with D tentatively TRBD1 or TRBD2 (6 bases each). Looked up from germline, CDR1 is MGHRA and CDR2 is YSYEKL. V lost 6 bases and J 6 bases, leaving 18 bases between the germline ends. This CDR3 contains 14 residues. The CDR3 region has the DNA TGCGCCAGCAGTTGGGTTTTAGGGGGGACCGAGCAGTACTTC. Amino acid sequence: CASSWVLGGTEQYF.

This sequence joins TRBV6-6 and TRBJ1-1, with D perhaps TRBD1 (6 bases). The CDR3 extends over 16 amino acids. CDR1 and CDR2 from the germline V gene are MNHNY and SVGAGI (reference sequence). Trimming stripped 0 bases from V and 3 bases from J, with 14 bases between. The CDR3 sequence: CASSYSNREGDTEAFF. As DNA, the CDR3 is TGTGCCAGCAGTTACTCGAACAGGGAGGGTGACACTGAAGCTTTCTTT.

In the case of this clone: This same CDR3 is encoded by further DNA sequences in the sample. The chain joins TRBV9 to TRBJ2-7; tentatively, D is TRBD1 (6 bases). This CDR3 spans 14 amino acids. Germline CDR1 SGDLS, CDR2 YYNGEE. V was clipped by 0 bases and J by 3 bases, with 10 bases between them. CDR3 sequence (DNA): TGTGCCAGCAGCGTAGAAGTAGGGGGCTACGAGCAGTACTTC. Protein sequence: CASSVEVGGYEQYF.

This chain connects TRBV6-1 to TRBJ2-7, with D perhaps matching TRBD1 (6 bases). This CDR3 spans 15 amino acids. In germline, CDR1 is MNHNS, CDR2 SASEGT. Trimming pared 5 bases from V and 1 base from J, leaving 15 bases between. The CDR3 region has the DNA TGTGCCAGCAGTTTGCCCCGGGACATGTCCTACGAGCAGTACTTC. The encoded protein is CASSLPRDMSYEQYF.

This clone was found once. This chain joins TRBV28 and TRBJ2-5; weak D call: TRBD2 (6 bases). V lost 6 bases and J 1 base, leaving 12 bases between the germline ends. The CDR3 covers 14 residues. The germline CDR1 and CDR2 sequences are MDHEN and SYDVKM. In nucleotides, the CDR3 is TGTGCCAGCAGCCCGGCGGGGCGCCAAGAGACCCAGTACTTC. Amino acid sequence: CASSPAGRQETQYF.

This clone was detected once. This chain joins TRBV7-9 and TRBJ2-2, with D uncertain. Germline V gene lookup returns CDR1 SEHNR and CDR2 FQNEAQ (reference sequence). The CDR3 loop spans 15 amino acids. Between the trimmed V and J ends, which lost 5 bases and 3 bases, there was a span of 13 bases. CDR3 nucleotide sequence: TGTGCCAGCAGCACCCCGGTAGGGTACACCGGGGAGCTGTTTTTT. Translated: CASSTPVGYTGELFF.

This chain uses TRBV6-6 with TRBJ2-7, with D unclear. Trimming cost V 2 bases and J 2 bases, with 10 bases left between them. The CDR3 runs to 14 residues. Germline V gene lookup returns CDR1 MNHNY and CDR2 SVGAGI (reference sequence). The CDR3 protein is CASSYERVTYEQYF. DNA for the CDR3: TGTGCCAGCAGTTACGAAAGGGTCACCTACGAGCAGTACTTC.

In this sample, this clone turned up once. The V call is TRBV29-1, the J call TRBJ2-3; no firm D call. V lost 3 bases, J lost 5 bases, and 12 bases lay in between. Looked up from germline, CDR1 is SQVTM and CDR2 is ANQGSEA. CDR3 length equals 13 residues. In DNA form, the CDR3 reads TGCAGCGTTGACGGGTGGTGGGGAGATACGCAGTATTTT. This codes for CSVDGWWGDTQYF.

The chain recombines TRBV29-1 with TRBJ2-3; D gene unclear. Trimming left V 3 bases short and J 4 bases short, with 11 bases between. Germline V gene lookup returns CDR1 SQVTM and CDR2 ANQGSEA. This CDR3 has 13 amino acids. The chain's CDR3 is CSVDLGPPDTQYF. The CDR3 coding sequence is TGCAGCGTTGATTTGGGCCCGCCAGATACGCAGTATTTT.

This rearrangement joins TRBV28 to TRBJ2-2, with 8 bases matching TRBD2. CDR3 length: 13 amino acids. V trimming: 11 bases; J trimming: 4 bases; junction bases outside the gene matches: 6. Germline-derived CDR1 and CDR2 are MDHEN and SYDVKM. The CDR3, as DNA: TGTGCCGTCCGGGGGGGAGGCACCGGGGAGCTGTTTTTT. It is translated as CAVRGGGTGELFF.

The CDR3 nucleotides are TGCGCCAGCAGCCAATTCCAGGGGACCTACGAGCAGTACTTC. Amino acid sequence: CASSQFQGTYEQYF. The chain couples TRBV4-3 to TRBJ2-7; TRBD1 is a possible D gene (6 bases). Germline loops: CDR1 LGHNA, CDR2 YSLEER. Trimming pared 2 bases from V and 2 bases from J, leaving 10 bases between. CDR3 length equals 14 residues.

The V and J genes are TRBV2 and TRBJ2-7; D unresolved. This CDR3 has 15 residues. Germline V gene data show CDR1 as SNHLY and CDR2 as FYNNEI. Deletions cut 3 bases from V and 1 base from J, with 13 bases between. CDR3 in amino acids: CASSDISGDSYEQYF. CDR3 bases: TGTGCCAGCAGTGATATTTCTGGTGATTCCTACGAGCAGTACTTC.

V and J are TRBV6-5 and TRBJ1-1; 7 nucleotides align to TRBD1. Germline CDR1 and CDR2: MNHEY and SVGAGI. CDR3 length: 15 amino acids. V dropped 2 bases and J dropped 1; count of bases not matched to a gene: 4. CDR3 protein: CASSYTGESNTEAFF. CDR3 DNA: TGTGCCAGCAGTTACACAGGGGAGTCGAACACTGAAGCTTTCTTT.

J is TRBJ2-7 and V is TRBV27; D unresolved. CDR3 length: 17 amino acids. Germline CDR1 is MNHEY and CDR2 is SMNVEV (reference sequence). V shed 5 bases and J shed 2 bases, with 22 bases lying between them. The DNA for the CDR3 is TGTGCCAGCAGTCCCTTAAGTACCCCCCCCGCCACCTACGAGCAGTACTTC. Translated, it gives CASSPLSTPPATYEQYF.